The 32 T cell receptor beta chains presented below share a single source sample, sequenced in a study of response to subunit inactivated influenza vaccine. TCRdb passed the RT-PCR reads through MiXCR, listing each CDR3 protein once. The top ten clones hold under 15% of a sample with roughly 160,000 distinct CDR3 sequences, under 13% of them seen once. The specimen comprised non-naive T cells sorted from PBMCs, sampled 40 to 50 days after vaccination. The source is a man in his forties or fifties who received an inactivated influenza vaccine.

Comments on this clonotype: Mismatch with germline at one junction end may stem from a read error. This sequence joins TRBV20-1 and TRBJ2-5; 12 bases are shared with TRBD2. The CDR3 consists of 18 residues. CDR1 is DFQATT and CDR2 is SNEGSKA in the germline V gene (reference sequence). The CDR3, as DNA: TGCTGTGCTAGAGGATTTGGGAGACTAGCGGGAGTAGGAGAGACCCAGTACTTC. This translates into CCARGFGRLAGVGETQYF.

This clonotype is labeled medium-sized. The chain couples TRBV11-2 to TRBJ2-3, with 13 positions matching TRBD2. The CDR3 totals 19 residues. Germline CDR1 SGHAT, CDR2 FQNNGV. Trimming at V came to 5 bases and at J to 0 bases, leaving 11 bases not matched to a gene. DNA for the CDR3: TGTGCCAGCAGCCCGACTAGCGGGGGGCTTAGATTCAGCACAGATACGCAGTATTTT. Residues: CASSPTSGGLRFSTDTQYF. The full variable domain, its missing parts supplied by reference TRBV11-2 and TRBJ2-3, is EAGVAQSPRYKIIEKRQSVAFWCNPISGHATLYWYQQILGQGPKLLIQFQNNGVVDDSQLPKDRFSAERLKGVDSTLKIQPAKLEDSAVYLCASSPTSGGLRFSTDTQYFGPGTRLTVL.

By share, this clonotype counts as medium-sized (0.01 to 0.1%). The genes are TRBV3-1 and TRBJ2-7; D ambiguous. Trimming took off 5 bases at V and 3 bases at J, with 17 bases between the two ends. The CDR3 loop spans 15 amino acids. Germline lookup yields CDR1 LGHDT and CDR2 YNNKEL (reference sequence). CDR3 loop: CASSDTFRANYEQYF. CDR3 sequence (DNA): TGTGCCAGCAGCGATACTTTTAGGGCCAACTACGAGCAGTACTTC.

Many counts were recorded for this clonotype. V gene TRBV12-3 or TRBV12-4 combines with J gene TRBJ2-3; D is uncertain. The CDR3 contains 15 residues. Deletions cut 3 bases from V and 5 bases from J, with 15 bases between. DNA of the CDR3: TGTGCCAGCAGTTTTCTGGGGTCCCCACAAGATACGCAGTATTTT. Protein sequence: CASSFLGSPQDTQYF.

This clonotype was counted only a few times. The chain combines TRBV20-1 with TRBJ2-3, with 8 nucleotides matching TRBD1. From germline, CDR1 is DFQATT and CDR2 SNEGSKA (reference sequence). The CDR3 spans 15 residues. The V segment lost 0 bases and the J segment 8 bases; nucleotides outside the gene matches: 10. As DNA, the CDR3 is TGCAGTGCTAGAGAAACCGGGACAGGACTGGGTACGCAGTATTTT. It is translated as CSARETGTGLGTQYF.

This clonotype was found many times. The chain joins TRBV28 to TRBJ2-5, with 12 bases lining up with TRBD2. The CDR3 spans 21 residues. Germline V CDR1 and CDR2: MDHEN, SYDVKM. V dropped 3 bases and J dropped 2; count of bases not matched to a gene: 19. CDR3 DNA sequence: TGTGCCAGCAGTTTCCAATGGGGGTTGACTAGCGGGAGCTTAAGTCAAGAGACCCAGTACTTC. As protein: CASSFQWGLTSGSLSQETQYF.

The chain links TRBV24-1 to TRBJ1-1; D remains unclear. CDR1 KGHDR and CDR2 SFDVKD come from the germline V gene. V lost 7 bases and J lost 1, with 12 bases in between. The CDR3 sequence is 14 residues long. DNA of the CDR3: TGTGCCACCAGACCCGACGGACCGAACACTGAAGCTTTCTTT. Translating gives CATRPDGPNTEAFF.

The chain uses TRBV11-3 and TRBJ2-1; D is unresolved. Trimming took 3 bases from V and 4 from J, leaving 10 bases between them. The V gene's germline CDR1 is SGHNT and CDR2 YENEEA. This CDR3 has 14 amino acids. CDR3 protein: CASSFSSPYNEQFF. The CDR3 DNA reads TGTGCCAGCAGCTTCAGTAGCCCTTACAATGAGCAGTTCTTC.

This clonotype appeared many times. This chain links TRBV20-1 with TRBJ2-1, with 10 bases fitting TRBD1. CDR3 length equals 11 residues. V lost 5 bases to trimming and J lost 9 bases; unmatched junction nucleotides: 1. CDR1 and CDR2 (germline): DFQATT, SNEGSKA (reference sequence). CDR3 protein: CSAGDRGEQFF. The CDR3 nucleotides are TGCAGTGCTGGGGACAGGGGTGAGCAGTTCTTC.

This clonotype was seen repeatedly, ten times or more. This chain uses TRBV7-2 with TRBJ2-2, with 7 bases aligning to TRBD1. Looked up from germline, CDR1 is SGHTA and CDR2 is FQGNSA. CDR3 length equals 14 residues. With 5 bases clipped from V and 6 bases from J, the junction kept 6 bases outside the gene matches. The DNA of the CDR3 is TGTGCCAGCAGCCCCCCAGACAGGGCCGGGGAGCTGTTTTTT. It codes for CASSPPDRAGELFF.

The chain is built from TRBV4-3 and TRBJ2-3; TRBD2 matches 11 bases. The ends lost 5 bases at V and 6 bases at J; junction bases unmatched: 16. Per germline, CDR1 LGHNA and CDR2 YSLEER. CDR3 length: 18 residues. The CDR3 DNA is TGCGCCAGCAGCTACCTACTGGCTAGCGGGAGGTCTCTGGATACGCAGTATTTT. Its translation is CASSYLLASGRSLDTQYF.

The chain employs TRBV7-8 and TRBJ2-5; D is undetermined. The CDR3 length is 12 residues. Germline CDR1 SGHVS, CDR2 FQNEAQ. V gave up 5 bases and J gave up 5 bases, with 9 bases separating them. Here the CDR3 DNA reads TGTGCCAGCAGCCCGAACAGCGAGACCCAGTACTTC. It specifies CASSPNSETQYF.

The V and J genes are TRBV15 and TRBJ2-5, with D perhaps assigned TRBD1 or TRBD2 (6 bases each). Trimming pared 8 bases from V and 5 bases from J, leaving 15 bases between. Germline assignment: CDR1 LNHNV and CDR2 YYDKDF (reference sequence). There are 13 residues in the CDR3. The DNA of the CDR3 is TGTGCCACCTCTTGGGGGGCCCGGGAGACCCAGTACTTC. It translates to CATSWGARETQYF.

In this sample, this clonotype turned up a few times. The chain is built from TRBV28 and TRBJ2-5, with D maybe TRBD2 (7 bases). Trimming stripped 6 bases from V and 2 bases from J, with 16 bases between. CDR3 length equals 15 residues. Germline values: CDR1 MDHEN, CDR2 SYDVKM. This chain's CDR3 is CASRLAGAQQETQYF. CDR3 coding DNA: TGTGCCAGCAGACTCGCGGGGGCTCAACAAGAGACCCAGTACTTC.

There are a few counts of this clonotype. The chain couples TRBV4-3 to TRBJ1-1; possible D gene TRBD1, 6 bases. The CDR3 spans 14 residues. V lost 0 bases and J 4 bases, leaving 9 bases between the germline ends. Germline V lookup: CDR1 LGHNA, CDR2 YSLEER. CDR3 nucleotides: TGCGCCAGCAGCCAAGATGGGGGGGCCACTGAAGCTTTCTTT. This sequence encodes CASSQDGGATEAFF.

In DNA form, the CDR3 reads TGTGCCAGCAGCACCCGACAGAATTCTGAAGCTTTCTTT. It codes for CASSTRQNSEAFF. The chain uses TRBV11-3 and TRBJ1-1, with D tentatively TRBD1 (5 bases). The CDR3 has 13 amino acids. Germline-derived CDR1 and CDR2 are SGHNT and YENEEA. The germline V and J ends were trimmed by 5 bases and 6 bases, with 13 bases remaining between them.

This clonotype was found a few times. Here the CDR3 reads CASSPLGDRIYEQYF. The CDR3 bases are TGTGCCAGCTCACCACTAGGGGACAGAATTTACGAGCAGTACTTC. This sequence joins TRBV18 and TRBJ2-7; 7 bases match TRBD1. With 1 base clipped from V and 4 bases from J, the junction kept 7 bases outside the gene matches. CDR1 and CDR2 from the germline V gene are KGHSH and LQKENI. The CDR3 contains 15 residues.

At least ten counts were recorded for this clonotype. The CDR3, as DNA: TGTGCCACCAGTGACGCGAGCACAGATACGCAGTATTTT. Its protein is CATSDASTDTQYF. J is TRBJ2-3 and V is TRBV24-1; D is unresolved. The germline V gene has CDR1 KGHDR and CDR2 SFDVKD. This CDR3 has 13 residues. With 4 bases removed from V and 0 bases from J, the gap between germline ends came to 4 bases.

The sample holds a few counts of this clonotype. The chain combines TRBV29-1 with TRBJ2-7; 7 nucleotides agree with TRBD1. The CDR3 contains 14 residues. In germline, CDR1 is SQVTM, CDR2 ANQGSEA. V gave up 6 bases and J gave up 5 bases; unmatched junction bases: 13. CDR3 amino acids: CSVRTGTARHEQYF. The CDR3 DNA sequence: TGCAGCGTCAGAACCGGGACAGCTCGGCACGAGCAGTACTTC.

In this sample, this clonotype turned up many times. J is TRBJ2-1 and V is TRBV7-9; possible D gene TRBD2, 5 bases. V lost 3 bases, J lost 9 bases, and 15 bases lay in between. The CDR3 is 14 amino acids. Looked up from germline, CDR1 is SEHNR and CDR2 is FQNEAQ (reference sequence). The CDR3 loop is CASSFPNRGGEQFF. The CDR3 nucleotides read TGTGCCAGCAGCTTCCCAAACCGGGGTGGTGAGCAGTTCTTC.

At least ten counts were recorded for this clonotype. The rearrangement uses TRBV5-1 and TRBJ1-6; D is uncertain. V was clipped by 0 bases and J by 7 bases, with 11 bases between them. The germline V gene encodes CDR1 SGHRS and CDR2 YFSETQ. CDR3 size: 15 residues. CDR3 loop: CASSLDVGSNSPLHF. The DNA for the CDR3 is TGCGCCAGCAGCTTGGATGTTGGCAGCAATTCACCCCTCCACTTT.

This clonotype was recorded many times. The chain couples TRBV12-3 or TRBV12-4 to TRBJ1-5; no definite D call. The length of the CDR3 is 13 residues. V lost 3 bases and J 11 bases, leaving 14 bases between the germline ends. In nucleotides, the CDR3 is TGTGCCAGCAGTTTCGGAGCGATCCAAGCCCAGCATTTT. Translated, it gives CASSFGAIQAQHF.

This clonotype came up many times. V and J are TRBV7-2 and TRBJ1-5, with 7 positions matching TRBD1. V shed 5 bases and J 6 bases; nucleotides not matched to a gene: 10. The CDR3 contains 15 residues. Per the germline V gene, CDR1 is SGHTA and CDR2 is FQGNSA. The CDR3 protein is CASSPQGGDFQPQHF. The CDR3 DNA reads as TGTGCCAGCAGCCCTCAAGGGGGCGATTTTCAGCCCCAGCATTTT.

The rearrangement joins TRBV7-8 to TRBJ1-2; 11 bases fit TRBD1. The CDR3 loop spans 15 amino acids. CDR1 and CDR2 from the germline V gene are SGHVS and FQNEAQ. V shed 5 bases, J shed 7 bases, and the junction held 9 bases outside the gene matches. The CDR3 loop is CASSPTGQGAPGYTF. DNA for the CDR3: TGTGCCAGCAGCCCAACAGGACAGGGGGCGCCTGGCTACACCTTC. Full variable domain (rest looked up from reference TRBV7-8 and TRBJ1-2): GAGVSQSPRYKVAKRGQDVALRCDPISGHVSLFWYQQALGQGPEFLTYFQNEAQLDKSGLPSDRFFAERPEGSVSTLKIQRTQQEDSAVYLCASSPTGQGAPGYTFGSGTRLTVV.

The chain carries TRBV14 and TRBJ1-4, with a possible D match to TRBD1 (5 bases). The germline V gene encodes CDR1 SGHDN and CDR2 FVKESK. Trimming removed 4 bases from V and 3 bases from J, with 21 bases in between. This CDR3 is built from 18 residues. CDR3 region: CASSPFSGPRDPNEKLFF. CDR3 nucleotide sequence: TGTGCCAGCAGCCCTTTTTCGGGACCCAGGGATCCTAATGAAAAACTGTTTTTT.

This clonotype showed up just a few times. J is TRBJ2-1 and V is TRBV7-6; a possible D gene is TRBD2 (6 bases). The V end lost 3 bases, the J end lost 6 bases, and 12 bases lay between the germline ends. Germline CDR1 and CDR2: SGHVS and FNYEAQ. CDR3 size: 14 residues. CDR3 in amino acids: CASSLGGDPNEQFF. The CDR3 region has the DNA TGTGCCAGCAGCTTGGGGGGAGATCCCAATGAGCAGTTCTTC.

The chain couples TRBV20-1 to TRBJ2-1; D ambiguous. Germline V gene sequence: CDR1 DFQATT, CDR2 SNEGSKA (reference sequence). Deletions cut 3 bases from V and 5 bases from J, with 17 bases between. This CDR3 spans 15 amino acids. CDR3 nucleotides: TGCAGTGCTAGTGAGTCCTCGAGGCGACACAATGAGCAGTTCTTC. This encodes CSASESSRRHNEQFF.

This clonotype has ten or more counts. V usage is TRBV27 and J usage is TRBJ2-7; D might be TRBD1 or TRBD2, each matching 6 bases. The CDR3 has 14 amino acids. V was trimmed by 2 bases and J by 3 bases, leaving 11 bases between them. In germline, CDR1 is MNHEY, CDR2 SMNVEV (reference sequence). CDR3 residues: CASSLGGPYYEQYF. The CDR3 DNA reads TGTGCCAGCAGTTTAGGGGGGCCGTACTACGAGCAGTACTTC.

There are a few counts of this clonotype. This CDR3 is CSVGVGVGRVTGELFF. CDR3 sequence (DNA): TGCAGCGTGGGGGTCGGCGTGGGCAGAGTCACCGGGGAGCTGTTTTTT. The genes are TRBV29-1 and TRBJ2-2; the D call may be TRBD1 or TRBD2 (5 bases each). CDR3 length: 16 amino acids. Trimming cost V 6 bases and J 4 bases, with 21 bases left between them. CDR1 is SQVTM and CDR2 is ANQGSEA in the germline V gene.

This chain joins TRBV18 and TRBJ2-7; 12 nucleotides match TRBD1. The germline gives CDR1 KGHSH, CDR2 LQKENI. The CDR3 sequence is 14 residues long. With V trimmed by 6 bases and J by 5 bases, 5 bases remained unmatched. DNA for the CDR3: TGTGCCAGCTCGGGACAGGGGGCTATCGACGAGCAGTACTTC. As protein: CASSGQGAIDEQYF.

J is TRBJ2-3 and V is TRBV4-1; no clear D gene. Trimming pared 1 base from V and 3 bases from J, leaving 11 bases between. The CDR3 loop spans 15 amino acids. The germline CDR1 and CDR2 sequences are MGHRA and YSYEKL. CDR3 protein: CASSQVASRTDTQYF. The CDR3 DNA follows: TGCGCCAGCAGCCAAGTGGCTAGTAGGACAGATACGCAGTATTTT.

The table lists this clonotype with a few counts. This chain joins TRBV2 and TRBJ2-1; D is perhaps TRBD1 (6 bases). The CDR3 is made up of 16 amino acids. With 2 bases removed from V and 3 bases from J, the gap between germline ends came to 14 bases. CDR1 is SNHLY, CDR2 FYNNEI, per germline. In DNA, the CDR3 is TGTGCCAGCAGTGAACAGGGGCCGCTAAACTACAATGAGCAGTTCTTC. Translation: CASSEQGPLNYNEQFF.